The 5 T cell receptor beta chains listed next were all sequenced from one sample in a study of blood T cell repertoires in COVID-19. TCRdb keeps only in-frame clones here, not all; method: immunoSEQ multiplex PCR. The data hold hundreds of thousands of clones, with about 86% observed a single time. Material: peripheral blood. These receptors all stem from a man older than 75 with acute or convalescent COVID-19.

In this sample, this clone turned up a few times. The chain uses TRBV5-4 and TRBJ2-1; TRBD2 matches 10 bases. The CDR3 has 18 amino acids. Per the germline V gene, CDR1 is SGHNT and CDR2 is YYREEE (reference sequence). Germline trimming cut 4 bases from V and 0 bases from J; bases unmatched to any gene: 10. The CDR3 protein is CASSLSTSGIRSYNEQFF. CDR3 DNA: TGTGCCAGCAGCCTATCCACTAGCGGGATCCGCTCCTACAATGAGCAGTTCTTC. The full variable domain, its missing parts supplied by reference TRBV5-4 and TRBJ2-1, is ETGVTQSPTHLIKTRGQQVTLRCSSQSGHNTVSWYQQALGQGPQFIFQYYREEENGRGNFPPRFSGLQFPNYSSELNVNALELDDSALYLCASSLSTSGIRSYNEQFFGPGTRLTVL.

V is TRBV2 and J is TRBJ2-7; 9 nucleotides line up with TRBD1. Germline V gene data show CDR1 as SNHLY and CDR2 as FYNNEI. V lost 6 bases, J lost 3 bases, and 9 bases stayed unmatched. The CDR3 extends over 15 amino acids. The CDR3 DNA sequence: TGTGCCAGCAGGGGGGGGACAGGGTCTAGCTACGAGCAGTACTTC. It specifies CASRGGTGSSYEQYF.

The rearrangement joins TRBV6-1 to TRBJ1-6; TRBD1 might be the D (6 bases). The CDR3 consists of 16 residues. Trimming removed 4 bases at V and 0 bases at J, with 10 bases between. The germline V gene encodes CDR1 MNHNS and CDR2 SASEGT. CDR3 coding DNA: TGTGCCAGCAGTGGCCAGGGGAACTCCTATAATTCACCCCTCCACTTT. Its protein is CASSGQGNSYNSPLHF.

The chain links TRBV18 to TRBJ1-3, with D perhaps TRBD1 (6 bases). Trimming stripped 6 bases from V and 0 bases from J, with 12 bases between. Germline V gene data show CDR1 as KGHSH and CDR2 as LQKENI. This CDR3 is 15 amino acids long. The CDR3 nucleotides read TGTGCCAGCTCTTTAAGGGGGACCTCTGGAAACACCATATATTTT. Its protein product is CASSLRGTSGNTIYF.

V usage is TRBV30 and J usage is TRBJ2-2, with 7 bases aligning to TRBD1. Germline V lookup: CDR1 GTSNPN, CDR2 SVGIG (reference sequence). There are 14 residues in the CDR3. The J segment lost 3 bases and the V segment lost 2 bases, leaving 3 bases of the junction unmatched. This chain's CDR3 is CAWSRQGYTGELFF. Here the CDR3 DNA reads TGTGCCTGGAGTAGACAGGGCTACACCGGGGAGCTGTTTTTT.